These 20 T cell receptor beta chains originate from one sample sequenced in a study. TCRdb analysed the 5' RACE reads with MiXCR anew, one entry per CDR3 protein. This table has nearly 3,000 distinct CDR3 sequences, 6.7% appearing once. The material sequenced was total memory T cells from blood PBMCs. Subset denoted: transitional memory CD4+ T cells. The receptors were gathered from a female donor with HIV.

This clonotype is medium-sized. The chain joins TRBV15 to TRBJ1-2, with D unclear. V was clipped by 0 bases and J by 6 bases, with 23 bases between them. The CDR3 spans 18 residues. CDR1 is LNHNV, CDR2 YYDKDF, per germline (reference sequence). CDR3 region: CATSRDSPSSDGLDGYTF. DNA of the CDR3: TGTGCCACCAGCAGAGACTCCCCATCTTCCGACGGCCTGGATGGCTACACCTTC.

This clonotype has just a few counts. The genes are TRBV7-9 and TRBJ2-5; D gene unclear. There are 11 residues in the CDR3. V was cut by 5 bases and J by 5 bases, with 6 bases left in between. Per germline, CDR1 SEHNR and CDR2 FQNEAQ (reference sequence). DNA for the CDR3: TGTGCCAGCAGCCTCGACGAGACCCAGTACTTC. It specifies CASSLDETQYF.

This clonotype was counted only a few times. The genes are TRBV7-2 and TRBJ2-5; 9 bases fit TRBD1. CDR3 length equals 16 residues. CDR1 and CDR2 (germline): SGHTA, FQGNSA. With 5 bases clipped from V and 5 bases from J, the junction kept 12 bases outside the gene matches. The CDR3 spells CASSLRDRALPETQYF. Here the CDR3 DNA reads TGTGCCAGCAGCCTCCGGGACAGGGCTCTACCGGAGACCCAGTACTTC.

The chain recombines TRBV30 with TRBJ1-2; no clear D. CDR3 length: 11 amino acids. Germline values: CDR1 GTSNPN, CDR2 SVGIG (reference sequence). Trimming shortened V by 0 bases and J by 7 bases, and 6 bases separated the two germline ends. The CDR3 nucleotides are TGTGCCTGGAGTGTACGGAGTGGCTACACCTTC. This sequence encodes CAWSVRSGYTF. Full variable domain (rest looked up from reference TRBV30 and TRBJ1-2): SQTIHQWPATLVQPVGSPLSLECTVEGTSNPNLYWYRQAAGRGLQLLFYSVGIGQISSEVPQNLSASRPQDRQFILSSKKLLLSDSGFYLCAWSVRSGYTFGSGTRLTVV.

The rearrangement uses TRBV6-1 and TRBJ2-6; 8 nucleotides line up with TRBD2. The germline V gene has CDR1 MNHNS and CDR2 SASEGT. The ends lost 8 bases at V and 0 bases at J; junction bases unmatched: 3. The CDR3 is 15 residues long. CDR3 region: CASRAGGSGANVLTF. CDR3 sequence (DNA): TGTGCCAGCCGGGCGGGGGGCTCTGGGGCCAACGTCCTGACTTTC.

Sample share makes this clonotype medium-sized. This CDR3 reads CSALLDRRGYTF. CDR3 DNA sequence: TGCAGCGCCCTACTCGACAGGCGTGGCTACACCTTC. The chain carries TRBV29-1 and TRBJ1-2; possible D gene TRBD1, 6 bases. Trimming left V 7 bases short and J 7 bases short, with 16 bases between. This CDR3 is built from 12 residues. Germline V gene data show CDR1 as SQVTM and CDR2 as ANQGSEA.

On this clonotype: Just one base apart from a much larger clone, this may be a read error. The rearrangement links TRBV6-2 or TRBV6-3 to TRBJ1-2, with D perhaps matching TRBD1 (5 bases). Germline lookup yields CDR1 MNHEY and CDR2 SVGEGT. The CDR3 totals 13 residues. The CDR3 DNA sequence: TGTGCCAGCAGTTACTCCTCGACAGCTCGCTACAGCTTC. The encoded protein is CASSYSSTARYSF.

This clonotype is classed as medium-sized. This chain uses TRBV11-2 with TRBJ2-1; TRBD1 agrees at 8 bases. J lost 7 bases, V lost 5 bases, and 13 bases had no gene match. There are 16 residues in the CDR3. CDR1 is SGHAT, CDR2 FQNNGV, per germline. The CDR3 DNA reads TGTGCCAGCAGCCCGACAGGGACAGGCGTTTGGAATGAGCAGTTCTTC. It specifies CASSPTGTGVWNEQFF.

By its share, this clonotype is medium-sized. The rearrangement joins TRBV7-6 to TRBJ1-2, with no clear D. This CDR3 has 16 amino acids. Trimming cost V 1 base and J 6 bases, with 18 bases left between them. Germline V gene data show CDR1 as SGHVS and CDR2 as FNYEAQ. CDR3 amino acids: CASSLGAGLISDGYTF. As DNA, the CDR3 is TGTGCCAGCAGCTTAGGGGCAGGACTAATCTCCGATGGCTACACCTTC.

This clonotype was picked up a small number of times. The chain couples TRBV28 to TRBJ2-6; 7 bases are shared with TRBD2. Germline CDR1 and CDR2: MDHEN and SYDVKM. The CDR3 contains 19 residues. V was clipped by 6 bases and J by 4 bases; unmatched bases: 18. In DNA, the CDR3 is TGTGCCAGCAGCCGCTTCAAATCCCGGGGGGTTCCCGGGGCCAACGTCCTGACTTTC. This codes for CASSRFKSRGVPGANVLTF.

This clonotype came up a few times. The chain employs TRBV15 and TRBJ1-1, with 10 bases fitting TRBD1. The CDR3 consists of 14 residues. Trimming cost V 3 bases and J 6 bases; bases outside gene matches: 4. The germline V gene encodes CDR1 LNHNV and CDR2 YYDKDF (reference sequence). The CDR3 coding sequence is TGTGCCACCAGCAGGACAGGGGGCTATGCTGAAGCTTTCTTT. Translating it yields CATSRTGGYAEAFF.

This clonotype counts as medium-sized (0.01 to 0.1%). The rearrangement links TRBV10-1 to TRBJ1-1; D is possibly TRBD1 (6 bases). This CDR3 has 15 amino acids. CDR1 and CDR2 (germline): WNHNN, SYGVQD (reference sequence). The germline V and J ends were trimmed by 0 bases and 1 base, with 9 bases remaining between them. The CDR3 DNA sequence: TGCGCCAGCAGTGAGTCGACAGGCGCGAACACTGAAGCTTTCTTT. Protein sequence: CASSESTGANTEAFF.

In its sample, this clonotype was seen a few times. V is TRBV12-3 or TRBV12-4 and J is TRBJ2-3, with 9 bases aligning to TRBD1. The CDR3 length is 14 residues. The ends lost 6 bases at V and 3 bases at J; junction bases unmatched: 4. CDR3 in amino acids: CASSGTGRTDTQYF. The CDR3 nucleotides read TGTGCCAGCAGCGGGACAGGGAGGACAGATACGCAGTATTTT.

Sample share makes this clonotype medium-sized. The rearrangement joins TRBV5-6 to TRBJ1-2, with D unresolved. The CDR3 totals 14 residues. The V end was cut by 4 bases, the J end by 2 bases, with 12 bases between. Germline CDR1 SGHDT, CDR2 YYEEEE. CDR3 nucleotides: TGTGCCAGCAGCGTCGGAGGCAGGAACTATGGCTACACCTTC. Translating it yields CASSVGGRNYGYTF. Supplemented by reference TRBV5-6 and TRBJ1-2, the full variable domain reads DAGVTQSPTHLIKTRGQQVTLRCSPKSGHDTVSWYQQALGQGPQFIFQYYEEEERQRGNFPDRFSGHQFPNYSSELNVNALLLGDSALYLCASSVGGRNYGYTFGSGTRLTVV.

With respect to this clonotype: An end of the junction does not agree with germline; a read error may underlie this. The rearrangement uses TRBV10-3 and TRBJ1-1; TRBD1 is a possible D gene (5 bases). Germline-derived CDR1 and CDR2 are ENHRY and SYGVKD. CDR3 length: 13 residues. The DNA of the CDR3 is TGTGCCATCGGGTCAGGGATGAACTCTGAAGCTTTCTTT. Its translation is CAIGSGMNSEAFF.

Only a few counts were recorded for this clonotype. One junction end disagrees with the germline gene, perhaps due to a read error. The gene calls are TRBV5-1 and TRBJ1-1; no reliable D call. CDR3 length: 11 residues. The germline CDR1 and CDR2 sequences are SGHRS and YFSETQ. The CDR3: CASRLETEAFF. CDR3 sequence (DNA): TGCGCCAGCAGATTGGAGACTGAAGCTTTCTTT. The full variable domain, its missing parts supplied by reference TRBV5-1 and TRBJ1-1, is KAGVTQTPRYLIKTRGQQVTLSCSPISGHRSVSWYQQTPGQGLQFLFEYFSETQRNKGNFPGRFSGRQFSNSRSEMNVSTLELGDSALYLCASRLETEAFFGQGTRLTVV.

This clonotype is categorized as medium-sized. This chain links TRBV30 with TRBJ1-4; tentative D call: TRBD1 (5 bases). The germline V and J ends were trimmed by 2 bases and 6 bases, with 10 bases remaining between them. The CDR3 loop spans 13 amino acids. CDR1 is GTSNPN, CDR2 SVGIG, per germline (reference sequence). CDR3: CAWSRGADEKLFF. The CDR3 nucleotides are TGTGCCTGGAGTAGGGGCGCCGATGAAAAACTGTTTTTT.

The chain joins TRBV12-3 or TRBV12-4 to TRBJ1-6; 10 bases fit TRBD1. With V trimmed by 7 bases and J by 10 bases, 4 bases remained unmatched. This CDR3 spans 13 amino acids. This CDR3 reads CASKTGGLSPLHF. In DNA form, the CDR3 reads TGTGCCAGCAAGACAGGGGGCTTATCACCCCTCCACTTT.

This clonotype is medium-sized in the sample. The rearrangement uses TRBV10-3 and TRBJ1-4, with D unclear. V dropped 10 bases and J dropped 4 bases, with 16 bases sitting between them. This CDR3 has 14 amino acids. CDR1 ENHRY and CDR2 SYGVKD come from the germline V gene. CDR3 DNA: TGTGCCACCGCCTCAACCGCCTATAATGAAAAACTGTTTTTT. Protein: CATASTAYNEKLFF.

Within the sample, this clonotype is medium-sized. The CDR3 DNA follows: TGTGCCATCGGCGGACAGTCCTCGGAGTATGGCTACACCTTC. Translation: CAIGGQSSEYGYTF. The rearrangement uses TRBV10-3 and TRBJ1-2, with D possibly matching TRBD1 (6 bases). Germline V gene sequence: CDR1 ENHRY, CDR2 SYGVKD. This CDR3 region has 14 residues. V gave up 8 bases and J gave up 5 bases, with 18 bases separating them.